This TCR beta chain was sequenced during a study of Ad26.COV2.S vaccination and SARS-CoV-2 variants. Treatment in this sample: roughly 20 received Ad26.COV2.S at low or high dose, single or two shots; roughly five received placebo; per-sample allocation not given. Sampling happened 63 days after the first vaccine or placebo injection. To note about this clone: This same CDR3 is encoded by further DNA sequences in the sample.

Assay: immunoSEQ multiplex PCR; the TCRdb copy retains only in-frame clones and omits some. This table holds about 280,000 clones, around 87% found once. The specimen comprised peripheral blood, sampled in a trial of Ad26.COV2.S vaccine versus placebo. The clonotype was recovered from a person aged 18-65 years who received the Ad26.COV2.S COVID-19 vaccine or a placebo.

The CDR3 nucleotides read TGCGCCAGCACCTTTGGGGGAGAGGGCTATGGCTACACCTTC. Protein product: CASTFGGEGYGYTF. V and J are TRBV5-1 and TRBJ1-2; D may be TRBD1 (5 bases). Trimming stripped 6 bases from V and 4 bases from J, with 16 bases between. CDR1 and CDR2 (germline): SGHRS, YFSETQ. There are 14 residues in the CDR3.